A selection of T cell receptor beta chains follows, all from one sample in a study of cytomegalovirus exposure and HLA in healthy donors. Assay used: immunoSEQ multiplex PCR; TCRdb lists only in-frame clones, some missing. The sample lists about 200,000 clones; about 79% were seen once. Specimen: PBMCs. Receptors were obtained from a boy aged 2-9 years in good health and CMV-seronegative. Each CDR3 is given with its conserved first and last residue. D genes are given only for firm matches. Clone sizes are given selectively: once, few, many, or a class where the clone is expanded.

CDR3 | DNA | J | V | D | size
CASSAGGLEQYF | TGTGCCAGCAGTGCCGGGGGACTCGAGCAGTACTTC | TRBJ2-7 | TRBV27 | - | -
CASSLAPGLAGVTDTQYF | TGCGCCAGCAGCCTCGCGCCCGGACTAGCGGGGGTCACAGATACGCAGTATTTT | TRBJ2-3 | TRBV4-1 | TRBD2 | -
CASSVYRGPLEAYEQYF | TGTGCCAGCAGCGTATACCGAGGGCCTTTGGAGGCCTACGAGCAGTACTTC | TRBJ2-7 | TRBV9 | - | once
CAISPGITDTQYF | TGTGCCATCAGCCCCGGGATCACAGATACGCAGTATTTT | TRBJ2-3 | TRBV10-3 | - | -
CASSPQVITSGDGSNTGELFF | TGTGCCAGCTCACCACAGGTCATTACTAGCGGGGACGGATCGAACACCGGGGAGCTGTTTTTT | TRBJ2-2 | TRBV18 | TRBD2 | -
CASSGYRAKEGYTF | TGTGCCAGCAGTGGGTACAGGGCTAAGGAAGGCTACACCTTC | TRBJ1-2 | TRBV25-1 | - | -
CASSVTGEKLFF | TGTGCCAGCAGTGTGACAGGTGAAAAACTGTTTTTT | TRBJ1-4 | TRBV6-1 | - | once
CASSQPAPGQETEMGPGELFF | TGCGCCAGCAGCCAGCCAGCTCCGGGACAGGAAACAGAAATGGGGCCCGGGGAGCTGTTTTTT | TRBJ2-2 | TRBV4-1 | TRBD1 | -
CASSQSGQGENSPLHF | TGCGCCAGCAGCCAGTCGGGACAGGGGGAGAATTCACCCCTCCACTTT | TRBJ1-6 | TRBV4-3 | TRBD1 | -
CARRYRVFRETQYF | TGTGCCAGACGCTACAGGGTCTTCCGGGAGACCCAGTACTTC | TRBJ2-5 | TRBV5-3 | - | -
CATSRDRGAEAFF | TGTGCCACCAGCAGAGATCGAGGCGCTGAAGCTTTCTTT | TRBJ1-1 | TRBV15 | - | -
CASSLDGGSGTYTGELFF | TGCGCCAGCAGCTTGGATGGAGGCAGCGGGACATACACCGGGGAGCTGTTTTTT | TRBJ2-2 | TRBV5-1 | - | -
CASSLAARGPEAFF | TGTGCCAGCAGCTTGGCCGCGCGGGGACCCGAAGCTTTCTTT | TRBJ1-1 | TRBV5-4 | - | few
CASSKGPGRGRYTEAFF | TGTGCCAGCAGCAAAGGGCCCGGGCGGGGTAGGTACACTGAAGCTTTCTTT | TRBJ1-1 | TRBV21-1 | - | -
CASSALQGTDTQYF | TGTGCCAGCAGCGCGTTACAGGGGACAGATACGCAGTATTTT | TRBJ2-3 | TRBV9 | TRBD1 | -
CASRLAENSPLHF | TGCGCCAGCAGACTGGCGGAAAATTCACCCCTCCACTTT | TRBJ1-6 | TRBV5-1 | - | -
CASSAPKRGAPDTQYF | TGCGCCAGCAGCGCGCCAAAGCGGGGGGCCCCAGATACGCAGTATTTT | TRBJ2-3 | TRBV5-1 | TRBD2 | -
CASSPSVTSGYTF | TGTGCCAGCAGTCCCAGCGTGACGTCTGGCTACACCTTC | TRBJ1-2 | TRBV5-8 | - | -
CASSRGVQETQYF | TGTGCCAGCAGCCGCGGGGTCCAAGAGACCCAGTACTTC | TRBJ2-5 | TRBV7-3 | - | few
CATTGGQSGNSYNSPLHF | TGTGCCACCACAGGAGGACAGTCAGGGAACTCCTATAATTCACCCCTCCACTTT | TRBJ1-6 | TRBV7-9 | - | -
CATTQAPGANVLTF | TGCGCCACCACGCAGGCTCCCGGGGCCAACGTCCTGACTTTC | TRBJ2-6 | TRBV5-1 | - | -
CASSLRLSYEQYF | TGCGCCAGCAGCTTAAGACTATCCTACGAGCAGTACTTC | TRBJ2-7 | TRBV5-1 | - | few
CATSRLLSGQETQYF | TGTGCCACCAGCAGACTGCTCTCCGGCCAAGAGACCCAGTACTTC | TRBJ2-5 | TRBV15 | - | -
CASKPEGTGFPYEQYF | TGTGCCAGCAAGCCGGAGGGGACAGGGTTTCCCTACGAGCAGTACTTC | TRBJ2-7 | TRBV27 | TRBD1 | -
CASSPDNSGANVLTF | TGTGCCAGCAGCCCAGACAACTCTGGGGCCAACGTCCTGACTTTC | TRBJ2-6 | TRBV7-3 | - | -
CASGRGSSYEQYF | TGTGCTAGTGGTCGCGGGTCCTCCTACGAGCAGTACTTC | TRBJ2-7 | TRBV12-5 | - | -
CASSYVAGGLDEQFF | TGTGCCAGCAGTTACGTAGCGGGGGGGCTAGATGAGCAGTTCTTC | TRBJ2-1 | TRBV6-5 | TRBD2 | -
CASRTSNLEAFF | TGTGCCAGCAGAACCTCTAACCTCGAAGCTTTCTTT | TRBJ1-1 | TRBV6-5 | - | -